This T cell receptor beta chain comes out of a study of T cells in Graves' hyperthyroidism and ophthalmopathy. Study as a whole: Peripheral blood was taken when the disease was first diagnosed, before any treatment began.

The CDR3 is 15 amino acids. CDR1 and CDR2 from the germline V gene are MNHNS and SASEGT. Researchers took RNA transcripts and amplified the TCR beta CDR3 regions from them. Primed by the HTBI set, a first-round RT-PCR was run on the TCR CDR3. Via MiXCR, TCRdb re-called the multiplex PCR reads, giving one row per CDR3 protein. Of 480,000 or so distinct CDR3 sequences detected, about 15% appear once; the ten largest clones hold around a sixth. Hyperthyroidism, newly diagnosed and lasting under 2 months, affected patients aged 18 to 65. Worth noting for this clonotype: Germline is not matched at one junction end, which may reflect a read error.

The receptor comes from a woman between 18 and 29 years old with Graves' hyperthyroidism. Sequencing was performed on blood. This sequence joins TRBV6-1 and TRBJ1-5, with 8 bases identical to TRBD1. The CDR3 DNA sequence: TGTGCCAGCAGTTTTGGACAGGGAGGCAATCAGCTCCAGCATTTT. Translated, it gives CASSFGQGGNQLQHF.